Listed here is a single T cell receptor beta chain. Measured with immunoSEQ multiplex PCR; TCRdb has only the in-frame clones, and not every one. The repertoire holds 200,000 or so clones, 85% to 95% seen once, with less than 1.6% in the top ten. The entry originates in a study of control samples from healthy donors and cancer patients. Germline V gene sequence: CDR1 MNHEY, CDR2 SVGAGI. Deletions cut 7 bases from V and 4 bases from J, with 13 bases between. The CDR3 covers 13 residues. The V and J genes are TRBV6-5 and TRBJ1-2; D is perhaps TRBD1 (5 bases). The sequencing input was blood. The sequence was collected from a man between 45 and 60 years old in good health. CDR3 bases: TGTGCCAGCACCTCCTCGGGGGGCTATGGCTACACCTTC. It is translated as CASTSSGGYGYTF.